These T cell receptor beta chains were read from a single sample in a study of blood T cells in healthy people across ages. TCRdb ran MiXCR on the 5' RACE reads and lists one entry per CDR3 protein. The sample consists of 1.5 million to 2 million distinct CDR3 sequences, roughly 32% of them appearing once. Sample: blood. The receptors derive from a woman aged 25 to 45 in good health. Each CDR3 is given with its conserved first and last residue. D genes are given only for firm matches. Clone sizes are given selectively: once, few, many, or a class where the clone is expanded.

clone_size	d_call	v_call	j_call	cdr3_aa
few	NA	TRBV7-2	TRBJ2-3	CASSLFQLGTDTQYF
NA	TRBD1	TRBV10-2	TRBJ1-1	CASSPSRPGQGNTEAFF
NA	NA	TRBV4-1	TRBJ2-7	CASSQDDGEDYEQYF
NA	NA	TRBV11-2	TRBJ2-5	CASSSTSQTQYF
few	NA	TRBV30	TRBJ1-2	CAWSVPGPGNYGYTF
NA	TRBD1	TRBV4-2	TRBJ2-6	CASSQAGGRGANVLTF
NA	NA	TRBV7-9	TRBJ2-3	CASSHVGRTNTDTQYF
NA	NA	TRBV11-3	TRBJ1-1	CASSFRDLNTEAFF
NA	TRBD2	TRBV28	TRBJ2-1	CASSPPRTSPGNEQFF
few	NA	TRBV20-1	TRBJ1-4	CSATSNPDMFF
NA	NA	TRBV3-1	NA	CASSQAGLPSETQYF
NA	NA	TRBV5-1	TRBJ2-3	CASSSSPGQVDTQYF
many	NA	TRBV27	TRBJ2-7	CASGDFAEQYF
few	NA	TRBV6-5	TRBJ2-2	CASSYIGPTNTGELFF
few	TRBD1	TRBV13	TRBJ1-2	CASSLAAGGAIDGYTF